These T cell receptor beta chains were read from a single sample in a study of blood T cells in healthy people across ages. TCRdb reprocessed the 5' RACE reads with MiXCR, giving one entry per CDR3 protein. The repertoire holds roughly 930,000 distinct CDR3 sequences, with around 46% as singletons. The source material was blood. The receptors stem from a man between 25 and 39 years old in good health. Each CDR3 is given with its conserved first and last residue. Fields, in order: CDR3 length, J gene, V gene, clone size, CDR3 protein. Some rows have no size entry. The others give once, few or many, or a class for an expanded clone.

CDR3 length: 14
J gene: TRBJ1-1
V gene: TRBV9
clone size: -
CDR3 protein: CASSVAATVSEAFF

CDR3 length: 14
J gene: TRBJ2-1
V gene: TRBV6-2/TRBV6-3
clone size: few
CDR3 protein: CASSPGGRSNEQFF

CDR3 length: 14
J gene: TRBJ2-7
V gene: TRBV7-2
clone size: once
CDR3 protein: CASSPMEGLYEQYF

CDR3 length: 16
J gene: TRBJ2-5
V gene: TRBV6-1
clone size: few
CDR3 protein: CASSETPGGGVGTQYF

CDR3 length: 16
J gene: TRBJ1-5
V gene: TRBV7-3
clone size: few
CDR3 protein: CASSLAMTGINQPQHF

CDR3 length: 15
J gene: TRBJ2-2
V gene: TRBV12-5
clone size: -
CDR3 protein: CASGLGQSNTGELFF

CDR3 length: 13
J gene: -
V gene: TRBV7-8
clone size: -
CDR3 protein: CASSLNHIYEQYF

CDR3 length: 15
J gene: TRBJ2-1
V gene: TRBV5-6
clone size: -
CDR3 protein: CASSLGVRGDNEQFF

CDR3 length: 14
J gene: TRBJ2-5
V gene: TRBV6-1
clone size: -
CDR3 protein: CASSDDGGRETQYF

CDR3 length: 15
J gene: TRBJ1-5
V gene: TRBV20-1
clone size: -
CDR3 protein: CSARSFAGAGQPQHF

CDR3 length: 15
J gene: TRBJ1-5
V gene: TRBV6-5
clone size: -
CDR3 protein: CASRPLTGGDQPQHF

CDR3 length: 12
J gene: TRBJ2-1
V gene: TRBV7-9
clone size: few
CDR3 protein: CASSLERGGLFF

CDR3 length: 15
J gene: TRBJ2-4
V gene: TRBV27
clone size: many
CDR3 protein: CASSLSGSIKNIQYF

CDR3 length: 14
J gene: TRBJ2-1
V gene: TRBV4-2
clone size: few
CDR3 protein: CASSQEIYHNEQFF

CDR3 length: 13
J gene: TRBJ1-2
V gene: TRBV6-5
clone size: few
CDR3 protein: CASSVASVYGYTF

CDR3 length: 16
J gene: TRBJ2-1
V gene: TRBV7-8
clone size: -
CDR3 protein: CASSWRDRSSYNEQFF

CDR3 length: 16
J gene: TRBJ1-2
V gene: TRBV5-1
clone size: few
CDR3 protein: CASSEDRGRVLYGYTF

CDR3 length: 16
J gene: TRBJ2-3
V gene: TRBV12-3/TRBV12-4
clone size: many
CDR3 protein: CASSRGGQGLLSTQYF

CDR3 length: 14
J gene: TRBJ1-2
V gene: TRBV6-6
clone size: -
CDR3 protein: CASRPPEGPSIYTF

CDR3 length: 14
J gene: TRBJ1-5
V gene: TRBV6-1
clone size: few
CDR3 protein: CASTEGGDYQPQHF

CDR3 length: 15
J gene: TRBJ1-5
V gene: TRBV5-1
clone size: -
CDR3 protein: CASSPSGLSNQPQHF

CDR3 length: 14
J gene: TRBJ2-5
V gene: TRBV6-4
clone size: many
CDR3 protein: CASSPSGGQETQYF

CDR3 length: 15
J gene: -
V gene: TRBV7-2
clone size: -
CDR3 protein: CASSFGRGTSYEQYF

CDR3 length: 16
J gene: TRBJ2-2
V gene: TRBV27
clone size: -
CDR3 protein: CASSLEGQGNTGELFF

CDR3 length: 15
J gene: TRBJ1-5
V gene: TRBV20-1
clone size: -
CDR3 protein: CSARVSVTGAQPQHF

CDR3 length: 14
J gene: TRBJ1-5
V gene: TRBV6-5
clone size: few
CDR3 protein: CASSYGTGSQPQHF

CDR3 length: 15
J gene: TRBJ2-3
V gene: TRBV29-1
clone size: -
CDR3 protein: CSVADRGLRTDTQYF

CDR3 length: 14
J gene: TRBJ1-2
V gene: TRBV3-1
clone size: once
CDR3 protein: CASSRSGSDYGYTF

CDR3 length: 16
J gene: TRBJ2-2
V gene: TRBV9
clone size: -
CDR3 protein: CASTVGGLPGAGELFF

CDR3 length: 12
J gene: TRBJ1-3
V gene: TRBV20-1
clone size: -
CDR3 protein: CSAHSGIDTIYF

CDR3 length: 13
J gene: TRBJ1-1
V gene: TRBV10-3
clone size: -
CDR3 protein: CAISEDAGTEAFF

CDR3 length: 11
J gene: TRBJ2-1
V gene: TRBV2
clone size: once
CDR3 protein: CASSTIGEQFF

CDR3 length: 14
J gene: TRBJ2-5
V gene: TRBV7-9
clone size: -
CDR3 protein: CASRPQGLGETQYF

CDR3 length: 13
J gene: TRBJ1-2
V gene: TRBV3-1
clone size: -
CDR3 protein: CASSQSGLYGYTF

CDR3 length: 14
J gene: TRBJ2-5
V gene: TRBV2
clone size: -
CDR3 protein: CASRYYIAGETQYF

CDR3 length: 15
J gene: TRBJ1-2
V gene: TRBV10-3
clone size: few
CDR3 protein: CAISPGPIANYGYTF

CDR3 length: 14
J gene: TRBJ2-3
V gene: TRBV10-3
clone size: -
CDR3 protein: CAISESSWRNTQYF

CDR3 length: 14
J gene: TRBJ1-3
V gene: TRBV5-5
clone size: -
CDR3 protein: CASSQARLRDTIYF

CDR3 length: 17
J gene: TRBJ2-1
V gene: TRBV28
clone size: -
CDR3 protein: CASSFSPTGIERSEQFF

CDR3 length: 14
J gene: TRBJ1-2
V gene: TRBV7-2
clone size: -
CDR3 protein: CASSLRTIGRGYTF

CDR3 length: 17
J gene: TRBJ1-6
V gene: TRBV7-9
clone size: -
CDR3 protein: CASSQPQGESYNSPLHF

CDR3 length: 14
J gene: TRBJ1-2
V gene: TRBV21-1
clone size: -
CDR3 protein: CASSKDPVAYGYTF

CDR3 length: 15
J gene: TRBJ2-7
V gene: TRBV7-8
clone size: -
CDR3 protein: CASSLTGQGEYEQYF

CDR3 length: 14
J gene: TRBJ2-7
V gene: TRBV5-1
clone size: -
CDR3 protein: CASSVPSDKNEQYF

CDR3 length: 12
J gene: TRBJ2-5
V gene: TRBV28
clone size: -
CDR3 protein: CVSSLDLKGQYF

CDR3 length: 16
J gene: TRBJ2-1
V gene: TRBV10-3
clone size: few
CDR3 protein: CAISGDSSGSYNEQFF

CDR3 length: 12
J gene: TRBJ1-2
V gene: TRBV6-2/TRBV6-3
clone size: -
CDR3 protein: CASIYGLRGYTF

CDR3 length: 17
J gene: TRBJ1-1
V gene: TRBV12-3/TRBV12-4
clone size: -
CDR3 protein: CASSHPGGGIGHTEAFF

CDR3 length: 15
J gene: TRBJ2-5
V gene: TRBV28
clone size: -
CDR3 protein: CASSLVGTYQETQYF

CDR3 length: 21
J gene: TRBJ2-1
V gene: TRBV10-3
clone size: -
CDR3 protein: CAIIGGDRGSLSPGSYNEQFF

CDR3 length: 16
J gene: TRBJ2-4
V gene: TRBV20-1
clone size: -
CDR3 protein: CSAYLQGSVAKNIQYF

CDR3 length: 13
J gene: TRBJ2-1
V gene: TRBV7-2
clone size: few
CDR3 protein: CASRGRLNNEQFF